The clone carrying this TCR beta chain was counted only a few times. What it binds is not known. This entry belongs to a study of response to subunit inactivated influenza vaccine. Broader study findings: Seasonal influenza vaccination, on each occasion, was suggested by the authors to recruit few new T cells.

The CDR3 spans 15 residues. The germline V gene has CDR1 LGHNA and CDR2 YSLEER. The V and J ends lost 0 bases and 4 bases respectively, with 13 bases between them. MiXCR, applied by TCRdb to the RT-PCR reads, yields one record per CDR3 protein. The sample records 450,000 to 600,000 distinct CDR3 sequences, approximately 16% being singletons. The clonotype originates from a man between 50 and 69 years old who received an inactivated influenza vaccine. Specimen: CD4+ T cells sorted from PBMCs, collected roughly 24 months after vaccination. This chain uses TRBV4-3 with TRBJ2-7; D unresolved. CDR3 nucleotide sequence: TGCGCCAGCAGCCAAGAGGCCCCGGCAAAATACGAGCAGTACTTC. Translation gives CASSQEAPAKYEQYF.